This paragraph reports one T cell receptor (beta chain). This entry is derived from a study of chemoradiotherapy in HPV16-positive cancers. TCRdb's table, derived via immunoSEQ multiplex PCR, lists solely in-frame clones and lacks some. The sample contains approximately 13,000 clones, about 92% of which appear only once. This specimen was tumor tissue, taken from a patient who underwent chemoradiotherapy. The sequence was collected from a human donor with HPV-associated anogenital cancer.

The CDR3 here is CASSLYPDQPQHF. DNA for the CDR3: TGTGCCAGCAGTTTATACCCAGATCAGCCCCAGCATTTT. V gene TRBV27 combines with J gene TRBJ1-5; D gene ambiguous. The CDR3 totals 13 residues. From germline, CDR1 is MNHEY and CDR2 SMNVEV (reference sequence). Trimming removed 1 base from V and 5 bases from J, with 6 bases in between.